The clone carrying this T cell receptor (beta chain) occurred once. Its antigen is unknown. The data stem from a study of shared clonotypes between healthy human individuals. V was cut by 4 bases and J by 3 bases, with 16 bases left in between. Germline lookup yields CDR1 SGHRS and CDR2 YFSETQ. The CDR3 length is 15 residues. Execution of the assay was at deep level. Generated by immunoSEQ multiplex PCR, the TCRdb table keeps only in-frame clones and is missing some. The data show under 600,000 clones, around 97% seen once. General study findings and limits: In this cohort, only blood was sampled, and tissue repertoires likely differ.

This sequence was found in a young woman in good health. The chain couples TRBV5-1 to TRBJ1-1, with D possibly matching TRBD1 (5 bases). Sequencing input: naive CD4+ T cells sorted from blood. Subset noted: CD45RA+ positively selected. The CDR3 here is CASSLRAEGDTEAFF. The CDR3 bases are TGCGCCAGCAGCCTGCGGGCAGAAGGGGACACTGAAGCTTTCTTT.